This record looks at one TCR beta chain sequence and its context. The antigen remains unidentified. The data stem from a study of cytomegalovirus exposure and HLA in healthy donors. 13 Jbeta primers and 60 Vbeta primers were used for the PCR. Generated by immunoSEQ multiplex PCR, the TCRdb table keeps only in-frame clones and is missing some. The sample lists 150,000 to 200,000 clones, around four fifths occurring once. This CDR3 comprises 19 residues. The germline CDR1 and CDR2 sequences are SGHTA and FQGNSA. The V segment lost 5 bases and the J segment 1 base; nucleotides outside the gene matches: 18. Study-wide findings and caveats: In vitro checks showed that a few CMV-associated chains really do target CMV antigens. Earlier analysis found most TCR beta V segments productive about 87% or about 30% of the time.

The rearrangement joins TRBV7-2 to TRBJ2-3; 7 nucleotides align to TRBD2. The source is a female donor in good health and CMV-seronegative. Sequencing was done on a sample of PBMCs. The CDR3 DNA follows: TGTGCCAGCAGCGTAGTCGGCGGGGCGGGGGTTGCGGGCACAGATACGCAGTATTTT. Its translation: CASSVVGGAGVAGTDTQYF.